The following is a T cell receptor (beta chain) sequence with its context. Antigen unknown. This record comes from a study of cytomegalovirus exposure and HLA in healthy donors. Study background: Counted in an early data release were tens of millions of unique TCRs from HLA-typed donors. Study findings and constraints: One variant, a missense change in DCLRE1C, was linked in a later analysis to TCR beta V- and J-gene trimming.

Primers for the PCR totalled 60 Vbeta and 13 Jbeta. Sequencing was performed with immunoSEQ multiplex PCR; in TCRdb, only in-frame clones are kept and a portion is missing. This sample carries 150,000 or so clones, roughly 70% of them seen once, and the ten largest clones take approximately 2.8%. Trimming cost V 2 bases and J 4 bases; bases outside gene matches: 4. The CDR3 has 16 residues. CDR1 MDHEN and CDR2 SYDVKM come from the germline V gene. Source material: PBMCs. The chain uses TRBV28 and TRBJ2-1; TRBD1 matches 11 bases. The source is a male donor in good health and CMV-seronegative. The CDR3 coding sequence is TGTGCCAGCAGTTTACCCGGGACAGGGGGTTACAATGAGCAGTTCTTC. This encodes CASSLPGTGGYNEQFF.